These 9 T cell receptor beta chains originate from one sample sequenced in a study of T-cell reconstitution after alpha-beta-depleted transplantation in children. A TCRbeta library incorporating unique molecular identifiers was prepared. One entry per CDR3 protein results from TCRdb running MiXCR on the PCR reads. The sample lists tens of thousands of distinct CDR3 sequences; around 18% were seen once. This sample comprised PBMCs, mostly from graft donor cells, obtained 360 days after TCRalphabeta/CD19-depleted stem cell transplant. The source of these receptors is a male patient aged 2 to 10 who had a stem cell transplant for acute lymphoblastic leukemia, so the T cells may come from the graft donor.

V and J are TRBV11-3 and TRBJ1-1; D is ambiguous. Germline V gene data show CDR1 as SGHNT and CDR2 as YENEEA. V was trimmed by 1 base and J by 6 bases, leaving 12 bases between them. The CDR3 runs to 14 residues. This chain's CDR3 is CASSLGPRKAEAFF. CDR3 DNA sequence: TGTGCCAGCAGCTTAGGGCCGAGGAAGGCTGAAGCTTTCTTT.

This chain links TRBV6-1 with TRBJ2-5; D unclear. This CDR3 is built from 10 residues. Trimming removed 5 bases at V and 12 bases at J, with 10 bases between. Germline CDR1 is MNHNS and CDR2 is SASEGT. The DNA for the CDR3 is TGTGCCAGCAGTTTTCTCACCAAGTACTTC. As protein: CASSFLTKYF.

This clonotype was recorded at least ten times. The chain joins TRBV10-3 to TRBJ1-1; D is unresolved. The CDR3 is 13 amino acids. Germline loops: CDR1 ENHRY, CDR2 SYGVKD. V was shortened by 0 bases and J by 5 bases, with 7 bases between the two germline ends. The chain's CDR3 is CAISESTGTEAFF. The CDR3 nucleotides are TGTGCCATCAGTGAGTCGACGGGGACTGAAGCTTTCTTT.

This clonotype has ten or more counts. The chain carries TRBV4-2 and TRBJ1-5; D is possibly TRBD1 (5 bases). Deletions cut 1 base from V and 4 bases from J, with 11 bases between. This CDR3 is 15 amino acids long. Looked up from germline, CDR1 is LGHNA and CDR2 is YNFKEQ. CDR3 sequence reads: CASSQGSGLNQPQHF. The CDR3 DNA reads as TGTGCCAGCAGCCAAGGGTCAGGGTTGAATCAGCCCCAGCATTTT.

This clonotype was picked up many times. The chain uses TRBV4-1 and TRBJ2-7; D not certain. V was trimmed by 4 bases and J by 3 bases, leaving 13 bases between them. Looked up from germline, CDR1 is MGHRA and CDR2 is YSYEKL. The CDR3 has 14 amino acids. For the CDR3, the DNA is TGCGCCAGCAGCCTCGGGCCGATTAGCTACGAGCAGTACTTC. This codes for CASSLGPISYEQYF.

The V call is TRBV12-3 or TRBV12-4, the J call TRBJ2-7; D is ambiguous. The CDR3 is 15 amino acids. Trimming took 3 bases from V and 3 from J, leaving 15 bases between them. The CDR3 region has the DNA TGTGCCAGCAGTTTTCGGCTAGTATCGATCTACGAGCAGTACTTC. This codes for CASSFRLVSIYEQYF.

This clonotype was seen a few times. The rearrangement joins TRBV24-1 to TRBJ2-1; 13 bases map to TRBD2. V shed 5 bases, J shed 9 bases, and the junction held 6 bases outside the gene matches. In germline, CDR1 is KGHDR, CDR2 SFDVKD. The CDR3 sequence is 15 residues long. The DNA of the CDR3 is TGTGCCACCAGTGGTAGGAGGACTAGCGGGAGTGAGCAGTTCTTC. It yields the protein CATSGRRTSGSEQFF.

The chain links TRBV5-6 to TRBJ2-5; D is possibly TRBD2 (6 bases). The CDR3 totals 14 residues. CDR1 is SGHDT and CDR2 is YYEEEE in the germline V gene. V was cut by 2 bases and J by 3 bases, with 11 bases left in between. The CDR3 nucleotides read TGTGCCAGCAGCTTACTAGCCTCGGAAGAGACCCAGTACTTC. This translates into CASSLLASEETQYF.

CDR3 loop: CASTKGLERGSYEQYF. In DNA form, the CDR3 reads TGTGCCAGCACCAAAGGGTTGGAGCGGGGTTCCTACGAGCAGTACTTC. The V gene is TRBV6-2 or TRBV6-3, the J gene TRBJ2-7, with 7 bases aligning to TRBD2. V shed 7 bases and J 1 base; nucleotides not matched to a gene: 13. Germline assignment: CDR1 MNHEY and CDR2 SVGEGT. The CDR3 consists of 16 residues.